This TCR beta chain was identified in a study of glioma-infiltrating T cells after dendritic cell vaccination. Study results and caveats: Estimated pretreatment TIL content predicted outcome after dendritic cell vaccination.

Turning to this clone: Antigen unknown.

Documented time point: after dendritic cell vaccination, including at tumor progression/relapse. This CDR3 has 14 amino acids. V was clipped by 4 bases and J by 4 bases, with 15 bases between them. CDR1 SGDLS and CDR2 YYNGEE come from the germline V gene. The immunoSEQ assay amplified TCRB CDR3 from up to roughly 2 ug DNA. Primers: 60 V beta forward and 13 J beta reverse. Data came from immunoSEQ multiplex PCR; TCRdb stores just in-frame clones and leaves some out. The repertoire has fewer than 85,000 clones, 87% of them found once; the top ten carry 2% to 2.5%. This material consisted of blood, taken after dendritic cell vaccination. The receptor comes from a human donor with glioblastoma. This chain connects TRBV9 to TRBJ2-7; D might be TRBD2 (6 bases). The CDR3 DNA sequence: TGTGCCAGCAGCCCGATCGGGACTCCTTACGAGCAGTACTTC. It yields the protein CASSPIGTPYEQYF.